This record looks at one T cell receptor (beta chain) sequence and its context. Its antigen is currently unknown. An end of the junction does not agree with germline; a read error may underlie this. The CDR3 sequence is 13 residues long. Germline CDR1 and CDR2: ENHRY and SYGVKD. For the second PCR, which ran for 7 to 11 cycles, a sample-barcoded 5' primer and a J-beta primer mix were used. With 12 random nucleotides, a template-switch adaptor tagged each individual cDNA molecule. From the 5' RACE reads, TCRdb called clonotypes with MiXCR, one entry per CDR3 protein. The sample has 1.5 million to 1.9 million distinct CDR3 sequences; roughly 43% are singletons. This sample is drawn from a study of blood T cells in healthy people across ages. Study-level findings and limits: In long-lived donors, naive CD4+ cell counts and diversity exceeded those of aged donors. Older age coincided with a roughly linear decline in TCR beta diversity per million T cells.

This TCR came from a woman aged 18-29 years in good health. The sequencing input was blood. The genes are TRBV10-3 and TRBJ2-7; no clear D gene. CDR3 in amino acids: CAFSESEYYEQYF. CDR3 sequence (DNA): TGTGCCTTCAGTGAGTCGGAATACTACGAGCAGTACTTC.